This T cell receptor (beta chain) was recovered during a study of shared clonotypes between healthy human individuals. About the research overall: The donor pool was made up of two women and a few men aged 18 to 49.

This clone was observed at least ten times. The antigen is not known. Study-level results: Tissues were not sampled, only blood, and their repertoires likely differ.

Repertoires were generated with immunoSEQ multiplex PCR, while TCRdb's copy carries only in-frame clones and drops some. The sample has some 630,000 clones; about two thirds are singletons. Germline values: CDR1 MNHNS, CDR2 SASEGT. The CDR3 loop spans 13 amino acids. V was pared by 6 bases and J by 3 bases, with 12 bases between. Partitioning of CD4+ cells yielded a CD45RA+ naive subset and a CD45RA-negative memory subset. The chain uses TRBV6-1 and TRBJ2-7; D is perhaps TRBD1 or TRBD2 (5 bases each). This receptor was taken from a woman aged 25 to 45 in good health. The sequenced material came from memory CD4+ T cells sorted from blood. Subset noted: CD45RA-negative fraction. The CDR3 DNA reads TGTGCCAGCAGCAGGGAGTTCGGCTACGAGCAGTACTTC. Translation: CASSREFGYEQYF.